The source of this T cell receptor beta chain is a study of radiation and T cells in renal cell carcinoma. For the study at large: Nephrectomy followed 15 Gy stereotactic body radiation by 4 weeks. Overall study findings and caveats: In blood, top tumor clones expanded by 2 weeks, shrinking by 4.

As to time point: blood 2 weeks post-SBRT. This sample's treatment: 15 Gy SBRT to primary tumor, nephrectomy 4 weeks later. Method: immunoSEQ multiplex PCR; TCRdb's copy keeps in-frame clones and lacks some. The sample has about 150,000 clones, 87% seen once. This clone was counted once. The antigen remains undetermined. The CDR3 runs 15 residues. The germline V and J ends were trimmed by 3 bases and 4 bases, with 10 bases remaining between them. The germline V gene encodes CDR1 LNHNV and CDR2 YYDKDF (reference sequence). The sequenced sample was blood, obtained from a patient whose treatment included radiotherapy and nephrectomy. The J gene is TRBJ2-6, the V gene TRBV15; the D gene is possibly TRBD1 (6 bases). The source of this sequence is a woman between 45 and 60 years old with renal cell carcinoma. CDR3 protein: CATSRDRSGANVLTF. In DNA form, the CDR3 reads TGTGCCACCAGCAGGGACAGATCGGGGGCCAACGTCCTGACTTTC. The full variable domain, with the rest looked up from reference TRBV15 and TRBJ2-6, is DAMVIQNPRYQVTQFGKPVTLSCSQTLNHNVMYWYQQKSSQAPKLLFHYYDKDFNNEADTPDNFQSRRPNTSFCFLDIRSPGLGDTAMYLCATSRDRSGANVLTFGAGSRLTVL.